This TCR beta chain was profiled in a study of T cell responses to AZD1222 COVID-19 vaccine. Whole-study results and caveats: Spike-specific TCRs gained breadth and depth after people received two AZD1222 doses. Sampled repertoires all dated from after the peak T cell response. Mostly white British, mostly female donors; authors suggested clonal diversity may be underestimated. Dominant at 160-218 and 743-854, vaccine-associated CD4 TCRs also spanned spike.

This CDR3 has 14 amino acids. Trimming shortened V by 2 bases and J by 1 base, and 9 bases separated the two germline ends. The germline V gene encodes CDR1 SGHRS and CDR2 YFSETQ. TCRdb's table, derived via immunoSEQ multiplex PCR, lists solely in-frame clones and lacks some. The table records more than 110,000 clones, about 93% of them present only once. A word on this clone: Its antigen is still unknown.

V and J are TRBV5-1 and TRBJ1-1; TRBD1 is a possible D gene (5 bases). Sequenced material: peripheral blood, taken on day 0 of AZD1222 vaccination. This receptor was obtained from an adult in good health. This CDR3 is CASSFAGANTEAFF. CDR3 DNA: TGCGCCAGCAGCTTTGCCGGGGCGAACACTGAAGCTTTCTTT.